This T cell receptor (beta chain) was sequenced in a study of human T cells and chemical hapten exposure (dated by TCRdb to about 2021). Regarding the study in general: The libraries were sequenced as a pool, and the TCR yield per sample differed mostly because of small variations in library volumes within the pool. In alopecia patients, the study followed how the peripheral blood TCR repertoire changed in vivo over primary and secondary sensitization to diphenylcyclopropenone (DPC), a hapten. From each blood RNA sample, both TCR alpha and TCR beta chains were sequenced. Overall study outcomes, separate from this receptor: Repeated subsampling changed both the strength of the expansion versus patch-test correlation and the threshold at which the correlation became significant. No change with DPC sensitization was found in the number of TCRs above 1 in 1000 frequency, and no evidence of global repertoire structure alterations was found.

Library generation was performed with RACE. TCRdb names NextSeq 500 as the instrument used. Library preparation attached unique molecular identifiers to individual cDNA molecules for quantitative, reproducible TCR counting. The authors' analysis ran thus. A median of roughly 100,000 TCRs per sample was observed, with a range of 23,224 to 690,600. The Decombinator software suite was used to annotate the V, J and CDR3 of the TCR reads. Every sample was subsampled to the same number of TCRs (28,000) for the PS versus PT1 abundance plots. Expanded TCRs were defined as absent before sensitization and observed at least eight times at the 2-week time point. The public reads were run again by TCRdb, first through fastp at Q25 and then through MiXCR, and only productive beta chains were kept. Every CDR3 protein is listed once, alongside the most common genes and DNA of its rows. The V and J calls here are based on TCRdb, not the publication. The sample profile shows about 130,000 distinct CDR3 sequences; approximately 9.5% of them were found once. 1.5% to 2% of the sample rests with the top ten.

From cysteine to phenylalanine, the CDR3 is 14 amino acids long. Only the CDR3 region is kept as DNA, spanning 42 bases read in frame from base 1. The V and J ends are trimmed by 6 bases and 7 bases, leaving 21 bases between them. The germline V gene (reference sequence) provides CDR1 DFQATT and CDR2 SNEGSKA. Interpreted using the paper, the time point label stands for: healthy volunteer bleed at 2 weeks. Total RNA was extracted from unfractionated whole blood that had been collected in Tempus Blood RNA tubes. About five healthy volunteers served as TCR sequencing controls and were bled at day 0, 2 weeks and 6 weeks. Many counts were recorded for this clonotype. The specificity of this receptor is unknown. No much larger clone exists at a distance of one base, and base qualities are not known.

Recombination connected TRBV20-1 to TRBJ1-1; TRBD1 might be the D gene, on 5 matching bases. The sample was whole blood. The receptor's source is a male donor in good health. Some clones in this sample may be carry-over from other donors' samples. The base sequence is TGCAGTGCGGCCGGGGACCTACTGAATTTTGAAGCTTTCTTT. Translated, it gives CSAAGDLLNFEAFF.